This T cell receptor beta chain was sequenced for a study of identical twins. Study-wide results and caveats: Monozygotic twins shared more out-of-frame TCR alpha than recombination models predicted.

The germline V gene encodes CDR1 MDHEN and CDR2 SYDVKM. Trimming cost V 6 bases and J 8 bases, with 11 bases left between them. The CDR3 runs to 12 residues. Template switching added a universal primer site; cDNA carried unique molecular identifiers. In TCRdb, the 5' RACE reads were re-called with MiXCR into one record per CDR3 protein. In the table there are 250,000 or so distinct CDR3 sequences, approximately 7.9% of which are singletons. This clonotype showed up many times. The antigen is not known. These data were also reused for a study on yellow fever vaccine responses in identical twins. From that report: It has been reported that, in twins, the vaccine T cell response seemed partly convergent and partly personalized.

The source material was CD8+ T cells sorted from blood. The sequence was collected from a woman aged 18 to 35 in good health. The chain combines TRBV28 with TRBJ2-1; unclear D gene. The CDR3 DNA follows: TGTGCCAGCAGCCAATTCATCCATGAGCAGTTCTTC. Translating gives CASSQFIHEQFF.